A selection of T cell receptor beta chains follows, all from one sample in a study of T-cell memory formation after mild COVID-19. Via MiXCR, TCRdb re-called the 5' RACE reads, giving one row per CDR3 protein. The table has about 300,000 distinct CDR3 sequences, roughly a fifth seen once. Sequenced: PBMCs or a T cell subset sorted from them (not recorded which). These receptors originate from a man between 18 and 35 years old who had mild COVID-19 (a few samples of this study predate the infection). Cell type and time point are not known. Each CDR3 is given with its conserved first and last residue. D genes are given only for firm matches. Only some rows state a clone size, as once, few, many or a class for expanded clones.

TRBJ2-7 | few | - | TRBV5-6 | TGTGCCAGCAGCCCGGGCGCTAACGAGCAGTACTTC | CASSPGANEQYF
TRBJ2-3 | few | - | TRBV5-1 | TGCGCCAGCAGCTTGCTCGTTTCTAGCACAGATACGCAGTATTTT | CASSLLVSSTDTQYF
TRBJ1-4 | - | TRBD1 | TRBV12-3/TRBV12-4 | TGTGCCAGCAGTCGACAGGGGGCAGGTGAAAAACTGTTTTTT | CASSRQGAGEKLFF
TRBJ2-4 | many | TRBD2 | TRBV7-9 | TGTGCCAGCAGCTCGACAGATTCTAGCGGGGGGCCGGGAAACATTCAGTACTTC | CASSSTDSSGGPGNIQYF
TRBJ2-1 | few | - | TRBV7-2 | TGTGCCAGCAGCTTAAAAAGTAGAAATGAGCAGTTCTTC | CASSLKSRNEQFF
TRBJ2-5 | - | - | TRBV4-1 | TGCGCCAGCAGCCAGAGAGACCGAGACCAAGAGACCCAGTACTTC | CASSQRDRDQETQYF
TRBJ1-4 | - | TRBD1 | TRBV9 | TGTGCCAGCAGCCCCTGGGACAGCCTGGCTGAAAAACTGTTTTTT | CASSPWDSLAEKLFF
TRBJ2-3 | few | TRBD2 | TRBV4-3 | TGCGCCAGCAGCCAAGAGGCTAGCGGGGATACAGATACGCAGTATTTT | CASSQEASGDTDTQYF
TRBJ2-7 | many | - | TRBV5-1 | TGCGCCAGCAGCCGCAGGGTGGGGGCGAGCCACGAGCAGTACTTC | CASSRRVGASHEQYF
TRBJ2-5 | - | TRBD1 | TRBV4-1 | TGCGCCAGCAGCCAGTTCGGGACAGGGGGCCAAGAGACCCAGTACTTC | CASSQFGTGGQETQYF
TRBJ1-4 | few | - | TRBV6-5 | TGTGCCAGCAGTCCCTCCTGGCAAACAAATGAAAAACTGTTTTTT | CASSPSWQTNEKLFF
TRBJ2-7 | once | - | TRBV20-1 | TGCAGTGCTTTCCGGGCCCGGGGTTCCTACGAGCAGTACTTC | CSAFRARGSYEQYF
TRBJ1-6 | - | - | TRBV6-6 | TGTGCCAGCAGTGGGCAGAAAAATTATTATAATTCACCCCTCCACTTT | CASSGQKNYYNSPLHF
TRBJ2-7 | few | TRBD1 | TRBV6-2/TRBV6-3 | TGTGCCAGCAGCCGACAGGGGAGAATCTACGAGCAGTACTTC | CASSRQGRIYEQYF
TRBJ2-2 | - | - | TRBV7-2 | TGTGCCAGCAGCTTATACAGGATTGGGAACACCGGGGAGCTGTTTTTT | CASSLYRIGNTGELFF
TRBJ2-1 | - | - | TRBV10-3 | TGTGCCATCAGTGAGTCGACGACGGACGGGGATGAGCAGTTCTTC | CAISESTTDGDEQFF
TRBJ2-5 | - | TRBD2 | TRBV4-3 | TGCGCCAGCAGCCAGGCGGGACTAGCGGGGGGAGAGACCCAGTACTTC | CASSQAGLAGGETQYF
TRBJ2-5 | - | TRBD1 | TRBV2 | TGTGCCAGCAGTGTCTACCGGGACAGCCTTCAAGAGACCCAGTACTTC | CASSVYRDSLQETQYF
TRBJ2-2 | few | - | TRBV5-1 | TGCGCCAGCAGCTTGGCATCGTCGAACACCGGGGAGCTGTTTTTT | CASSLASSNTGELFF
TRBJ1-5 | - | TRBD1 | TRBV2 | TGTGCCAGCAGTGAAGGGGTGACAGGGTACCAGCCCCAGCATTTT | CASSEGVTGYQPQHF
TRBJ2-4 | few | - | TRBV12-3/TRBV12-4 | TGTGCCAGCAGTTTAGTAGAAGGGGGGCGAGACATTCAGTACTTC | CASSLVEGGRDIQYF
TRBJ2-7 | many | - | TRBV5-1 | TGCGCCAGCAGCGGGGGGTCCTACGAGCAGTACTTC | CASSGGSYEQYF
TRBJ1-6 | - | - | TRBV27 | TGTGCCAGCAGTTTTGGGTTCGGTTCTGATTCACCCCTCCACTTT | CASSFGFGSDSPLHF
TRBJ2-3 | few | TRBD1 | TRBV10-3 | TGTGCCATCAGGCCGGGACAGACAAGCACAGATACGCAGTATTTT | CAIRPGQTSTDTQYF
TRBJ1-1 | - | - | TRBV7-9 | TGTGCCAGCAGCCAAGGTAGCGGGGGAGGGAACACTGAAGCTTTCTTT | CASSQGSGGGNTEAFF
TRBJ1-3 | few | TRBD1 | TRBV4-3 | TGCGCCAGCAGCCACGACAGGGGATTGAGAAACACCATATATTTT | CASSHDRGLRNTIYF
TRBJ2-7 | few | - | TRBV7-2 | TGTGCCAGCAGCTTAGCACTGACTGATCCCTACGAGCAGTACTTC | CASSLALTDPYEQYF
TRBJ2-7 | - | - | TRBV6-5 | TGTGCCAGCAGTTACACCAATGACCAATTCTACGAGCAGTACTTC | CASSYTNDQFYEQYF
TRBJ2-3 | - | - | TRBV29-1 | TGCAGCGTGGGGGGCCTGACTAGCACAGATACGCAGTATTTT | CSVGGLTSTDTQYF
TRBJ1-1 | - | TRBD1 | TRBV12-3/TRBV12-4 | TGTGCCAGCAGAATTACAGGGGGCCTCACTGAAGCTTTCTTT | CASRITGGLTEAFF
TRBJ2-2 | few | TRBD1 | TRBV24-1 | TGTGCCACCAGTGATCCAGGACAGGGCTCGAACACCGGGGAGCTGTTTTTT | CATSDPGQGSNTGELFF
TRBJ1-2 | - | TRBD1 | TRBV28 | TGTGCCAGCGAGGGAGACAGGGGGAGACCGCCCAGGGATGGCTACACCTTC | CASEGDRGRPPRDGYTF
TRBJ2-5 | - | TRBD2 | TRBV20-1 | TGCAGTGCTAGACTAGCGGGGCAAGAGACCCAGTACTTC | CSARLAGQETQYF
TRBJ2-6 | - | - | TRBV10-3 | TGTGCCATCAGTTCACAAATATCAAGCTCTGGGGCCAACGTCCTGACTTTC | CAISSQISSSGANVLTF
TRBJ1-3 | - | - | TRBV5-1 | TGCGCCAGCAGCTTGCTTGCGGGGGTCTCTGGAAACACCATATATTTT | CASSLLAGVSGNTIYF
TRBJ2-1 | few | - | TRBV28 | TGTGCCACCATACCGGAGTCACAGTCCTACAATGAGCAGTTCTTC | CATIPESQSYNEQFF
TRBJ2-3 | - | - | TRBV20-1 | TGCAGTGCGCCGACTAGCACAGATACGCAGTATTTT | CSAPTSTDTQYF
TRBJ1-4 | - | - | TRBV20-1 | TGCAGTGCGGACGGTCATGAAAAACTGTTTTTT | CSADGHEKLFF
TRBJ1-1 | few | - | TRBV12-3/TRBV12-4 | TGTGCCAGCAGTTTTCGGGCTTTGAACACTGAAGCTTTCTTT | CASSFRALNTEAFF
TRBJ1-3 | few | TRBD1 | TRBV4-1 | TGCGCCAGCAGCAGACAGGGGCGAAACACCATATATTTT | CASSRQGRNTIYF
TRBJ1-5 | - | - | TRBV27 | TGTGCCAGCAGTTACGGCTTATGGGGCCCTAAGCATTTT | CASSYGLWGPKHF
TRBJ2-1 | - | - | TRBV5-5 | TGTGCCAGCAGCTCTCCCGTGTCTCTCAATGAGCAGTTCTTC | CASSSPVSLNEQFF
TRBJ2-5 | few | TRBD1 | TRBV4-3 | TGCGCCAGCAGCCCCCTGACAGGGCCACAAGAGACCCAGTACTTC | CASSPLTGPQETQYF
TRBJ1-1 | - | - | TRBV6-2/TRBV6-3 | TGTGCCAGCAGTACCACCCCGGGACGGAACACTGAAGCTTTCTTT | CASSTTPGRNTEAFF
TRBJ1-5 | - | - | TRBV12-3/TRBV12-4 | TGTGCCAGCAGAAAGCGGGGCGAGCCCCAGCATTTT | CASRKRGEPQHF
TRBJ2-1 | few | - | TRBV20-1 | TGCAGTGCTAGTCCCCCCGGTCGGAATGAGCAGTTCTTC | CSASPPGRNEQFF